This entry features one T cell receptor (beta chain) sequence. As yet, its antigen is unknown. In germline, CDR1 is SGHVS, CDR2 FNYEAQ. The CDR3 runs to 15 residues. V trimming: 4 bases; J trimming: 6 bases; junction bases outside the gene matches: 9. Each and every patient relapsed after autologous stem cell transplantation, and patients got differing brentuximab vedotin exposure. Some clones are missing from TCRdb's copy, which holds only in-frame ones; the method was immunoSEQ multiplex PCR. The table lists around 5,000 clones, around three fifths of them singletons. This entry comes from a study of PD-1 blockade in classical Hodgkin lymphoma. About the research overall: Patients were administered nivolumab (3 mg/kg intravenously) every 2 weeks. Findings and limits, study-wide: Compared with healthy donors, newly diagnosed patients reportedly showed lower baseline TCR diversity. Patients who began taking nivolumab under 1 year after ASCT were left out.

The source of this sequence is a human donor with classical Hodgkin lymphoma. V usage is TRBV7-6 and J usage is TRBJ2-5; 9 nucleotides align to TRBD1. The sample here was peripheral blood mononuclear cells (PBMCs), taken at baseline. The CDR3 is CASSSGQGSLKTQYF. The CDR3 DNA sequence: TGTGCCAGCAGCTCTGGACAGGGGAGTTTGAAGACCCAGTACTTC.